The 17 T cell receptor beta chains in this list originate from one sample, sequenced in a study of graft-versus-host responses after intestinal transplantation. Data came from immunoSEQ multiplex PCR; TCRdb stores just in-frame clones and leaves some out. The table has 9,500 to 15,000 clones, just under 35% seen once. Responder cells labeled with CFSE (roughly 200,000) were co-plated with irradiated stimulator cells labeled with violet dye (roughly 200,000). The input for sequencing was alloreactive CD8+ T cells from a mixed lymphocyte reaction culture, taken before intestinal transplant. Documented subset: CFSE-low proliferating T cells sorted from roughly 6-day pre-transplant mixed lymphocyte reaction (GvH or HvG direction). Every receptor here comes from a human patient who received an intestinal transplant.

The chain recombines TRBV10-2 with TRBJ2-5; the D is unclear. This CDR3 is 15 amino acids long. Germline V gives CDR1 WSHSY, CDR2 SAAADI. V shed 0 bases and J shed 1 base, with 9 bases lying between them. The CDR3: CASSESHSGQETQYF. The CDR3 DNA sequence: TGCGCCAGCAGTGAGTCTCACTCTGGCCAAGAGACCCAGTACTTC.

This clone was detected once. This sequence joins TRBV2 and TRBJ1-3, with D possibly being TRBD1 (6 bases). This CDR3 has 15 amino acids. Germline CDR1 SNHLY, CDR2 FYNNEI. V dropped 7 bases and J dropped 4 bases, with 17 bases sitting between them. The CDR3 coding sequence is TGTGCCAGCACCTCCGGTGGGGGGCTGGGAAACACCATATATTTT. The encoded protein is CASTSGGGLGNTIYF.

On this clone: Other DNA sequences in this specimen translate into the identical CDR3. V is TRBV7-9 and J is TRBJ1-1; tentative D call: TRBD1 (5 bases). Germline loops: CDR1 SEHNR, CDR2 FQNEAQ (reference sequence). Trimming cost V 3 bases and J 4 bases, with 6 bases left between them. The CDR3 length is 12 residues. As DNA, the CDR3 is TGTGCCAGCAGCTTGAGGGGCACTGAAGCTTTCTTT. Protein sequence: CASSLRGTEAFF.

This clone was observed a handful of times. The chain employs TRBV19 and TRBJ1-1; no definite D call. This CDR3 has 11 amino acids. Per germline, CDR1 LNHDA and CDR2 SQIVND (reference sequence). V was cut by 3 bases and J by 10 bases, with 9 bases left in between. The CDR3 nucleotides are TGTGCCAGTAGTATTTTGTCCCGAGCTTTCTTT. Its protein is CASSILSRAFF.

The V call is TRBV6-1, the J call TRBJ1-2; D remains unclear. V lost 5 bases to trimming and J lost 5 bases, with 6 bases between them. Germline V gene lookup returns CDR1 MNHNS and CDR2 SASEGT. The CDR3 is 11 amino acids. Written as DNA, the CDR3 is TGTGCCAGCAGTCCCGATTATGGCTACACCTTC. Translated, it gives CASSPDYGYTF.

This clone was seen a few times. The genes are TRBV29-1 and TRBJ1-1; D is unresolved. CDR3 length equals 14 residues. Germline-derived CDR1 and CDR2 are SQVTM and ANQGSEA. The V and J ends lost 1 base and 4 bases respectively, with 13 bases between them. CDR3 coding DNA: TGCAGCGTTGAAGGTCCAAGGATACGCACTGAAGCTTTCTTT. This encodes CSVEGPRIRTEAFF.

This clone has only a few counts. V is TRBV27 and J is TRBJ2-1; the D is unclear. Trimming stripped 5 bases from V and 4 bases from J, with 6 bases between. The CDR3 is 12 amino acids. Germline loops: CDR1 MNHEY, CDR2 SMNVEV (reference sequence). The CDR3, as DNA: TGTGCCAGCAGTCCCACGTACAATGAGCAGTTCTTC. It yields the protein CASSPTYNEQFF.

The chain combines TRBV7-9 with TRBJ2-7; D ambiguous. Germline CDR1 and CDR2: SEHNR and FQNEAQ (reference sequence). The CDR3 loop spans 13 amino acids. Trimming pared 1 base from V and 3 bases from J, leaving 7 bases between. The CDR3 DNA is TGTGCCAGCAGCTTAGACCGCAACTACGAGCAGTACTTC. This translates into CASSLDRNYEQYF.

This clone ranks as medium-sized. The chain employs TRBV4-1 and TRBJ2-7; D could derive from TRBD1 or TRBD2 (5 bases each). The CDR3 is 12 residues long. Per germline, CDR1 MGHRA and CDR2 YSYEKL. V lost 3 bases, J lost 7 bases, and 10 bases lay in between. CDR3 sequence: CASSQGTGEQYF. The CDR3 DNA sequence: TGCGCCAGCAGCCAGGGGACGGGGGAGCAGTACTTC.

This chain connects TRBV19 to TRBJ2-7, with 9 nucleotides matching TRBD1. V was clipped by 3 bases and J by 3 bases; unmatched bases: 0. CDR1 is LNHDA and CDR2 is SQIVND in the germline V gene (reference sequence). The length of the CDR3 is 13 residues. CDR3 coding DNA: TGTGCCAGTAGTATGGGACAGGGCTACGAGCAGTACTTC. Amino acids: CASSMGQGYEQYF.

Within the sample, this clone is medium-sized. The same CDR3 arises from other DNA sequences in this sample as well. The gene calls are TRBV27 and TRBJ2-7; the D gene is possibly TRBD1 (5 bases). V lost 3 bases and J 3 bases, leaving 12 bases between the germline ends. CDR3 length: 14 residues. The germline V gene has CDR1 MNHEY and CDR2 SMNVEV (reference sequence). The CDR3 region has the DNA TGTGCCAGCAGTTTTTCAGACAGCAGCTACGAGCAGTACTTC. It codes for CASSFSDSSYEQYF.

The chain recombines TRBV7-3 with TRBJ2-1, with TRBD2 matching 14 bases. The CDR3 contains 20 residues. Germline-derived CDR1 and CDR2 are SGHTA and FQGTGA. After removal of 3 bases from V and 3 bases from J, the junction contained 13 bases not matched to a gene. The CDR3 reads CASSFLTSGRADRFYNEQFF. The CDR3 DNA reads as TGTGCCAGCAGCTTCCTGACTAGCGGGAGGGCCGATCGTTTCTACAATGAGCAGTTCTTC.

The chain carries TRBV5-1 and TRBJ2-6, with TRBD2 as a possible D gene (6 bases). The germline V gene encodes CDR1 SGHRS and CDR2 YFSETQ. The length of the CDR3 is 18 residues. The ends were cut back, 4 bases at V and 2 bases at J, with 19 bases in the middle. CDR3: CASSRPRGGFAGANVLTF. The CDR3, as DNA: TGCGCCAGCAGCCGCCCCCGTGGGGGGTTCGCTGGGGCCAACGTCCTGACTTTC.

V gene TRBV7-2 combines with J gene TRBJ1-1; D might be TRBD1 (5 bases). This CDR3 contains 15 residues. The V end was cut by 2 bases, the J end by 0 bases, with 10 bases between. Looked up from germline, CDR1 is SGHTA and CDR2 is FQGNSA. CDR3 DNA: TGTGCCAGCAGCTTAACTGCAGGGCTGAACACTGAAGCTTTCTTT. It encodes CASSLTAGLNTEAFF.

This chain joins TRBV10-1 and TRBJ2-1, with 7 bases lining up with TRBD2. The germline V gene has CDR1 WNHNN and CDR2 SYGVQD (reference sequence). V lost 4 bases, J lost 2 bases, and 2 bases stayed unmatched. The CDR3 has 14 amino acids. CDR3 residues: CASSVAGAYNEQFF. Written as DNA, the CDR3 is TGCGCCAGCAGTGTTGCGGGAGCCTACAATGAGCAGTTCTTC.

The chain combines TRBV2 with TRBJ2-1; 9 bases are a match to TRBD1. V was clipped by 6 bases and J by 3 bases; unmatched bases: 6. The CDR3 runs 15 residues. CDR1 and CDR2 (germline): SNHLY, FYNNEI. This chain's CDR3 is CASRPGQGVYNEQFF. As DNA, the CDR3 is TGTGCCAGCAGGCCGGGACAGGGAGTCTACAATGAGCAGTTCTTC.

This clone has only a few counts. The chain recombines TRBV9 with TRBJ2-7, with D perhaps matching TRBD1 (6 bases). The V and J ends lost 0 bases and 4 bases respectively, with 14 bases between them. The CDR3 loop spans 15 amino acids. Germline V gives CDR1 SGDLS, CDR2 YYNGEE. The CDR3 loop reads CASSVATGSPYEQYF. CDR3 nucleotides: TGTGCCAGCAGCGTAGCGACAGGTTCTCCTTACGAGCAGTACTTC.